The clone carrying this T cell receptor beta chain has just a few counts. What it binds is not known. The CDR3 loop spans 13 amino acids. The ends were cut back, 7 bases at V and 2 bases at J, with 9 bases in the middle. Germline V lookup: CDR1 MDHEN, CDR2 SYDVKM. This record belongs to a study of T-cell reconstitution after alpha-beta-depleted transplantation in children. Study-level findings and limits: Most T-cell counts and diversity one year after the transplant came from T cells that were newly produced.

The TCRbeta library was prepared with unique molecular identifiers. TCRdb passed the PCR reads through MiXCR, listing each CDR3 protein once. This table has hundreds of thousands of distinct CDR3 sequences, 13% appearing once. The receptor's source is a male patient between 10 and 17 years old who had a stem cell transplant for acute myeloid leukemia, so the T cells may come from the graft donor. This chain connects TRBV28 to TRBJ2-1; unclear D gene. Source: PBMCs, mostly from graft donor cells, taken 360 days after TCRalphabeta/CD19-depleted stem cell transplant. Here the CDR3 reads CASNSVPYNEQFF. CDR3 nucleotide sequence: TGTGCCAGCAACAGCGTCCCCTACAATGAGCAGTTCTTC.